This T cell receptor (beta chain) was observed in a study of CD8 T cells in Susac syndrome. CD8+ and CD4+ T cells from blood underwent TCR beta sequencing. The RNA, roughly 0.45 to 1 ug, was put through reverse transcription using random hexamers. TCRdb re-analysed the immunoSEQ multiplex PCR reads in MiXCR, keeping a single row per CDR3 protein. The sample comprises approximately 130,000 distinct CDR3 sequences, more than 75% of which are singletons, and about 0.23% rests with the top ten. Trimming shortened V by 7 bases and J by 5 bases, and 8 bases separated the two germline ends. The CDR3 length is 12 residues. Germline V lookup: CDR1 SNHLY, CDR2 FYNNEI.

Material for sequencing was CD8+ T cells from PBMCs. The genes are TRBV2 and TRBJ2-2, with a weak D call TRBD1 (5 bases). This sequence was found in a human donor with multiple sclerosis. The CDR3 sequence is CASKGHTGELFF. The CDR3 nucleotides are TGTGCCAGCAAGGGGCATACCGGGGAGCTGTTTTTT. Looking up the rest from reference TRBV2 and TRBJ2-2 gives the full variable domain: EPEVTQTPSHQVTQMGQEVILRCVPISNHLYFYWYRQILGQKVEFLVSFYNNEISEKSEIFDDQFSVERPDGSNFTLKIRSTKLEDSAMYFCASKGHTGELFFGEGSRLTVL.